The clone carrying this T cell receptor beta chain was observed once. Germline CDR1 KGHSH, CDR2 LQKENI. The length of the CDR3 is 13 residues. V lost 3 bases and J 5 bases, leaving 10 bases between the germline ends. Donors were grouped by their self-reported clinical history. This sample stems from a study of blood T cell repertoires in COVID-19. Clones were read by immunoSEQ multiplex PCR, and TCRdb kept only the in-frame ones, dropping some. The table has about 250,000 clones, around 86% seen once. J is TRBJ1-2 and V is TRBV18; D is ambiguous. The sequenced material came from PBMCs or T cells enriched from blood (not recorded which). This clonotype originated in a woman aged 45-59 years who had recovered from COVID-19. The CDR3, as DNA: TGTGCCAGCTCACCCGGCGGGTCGTATGGCTACACCTTC. Its protein is CASSPGGSYGYTF.